The entry below gives a single T cell receptor (beta chain) sequence along with its context. Only CD45RO-negative cells positively selected for CCR7 counted as naive CD8 cells, so terminally differentiated effector memory CD45RA+ cells were excluded. Only in-frame clones appear in the TCRdb table, and some are missing; sequencing was by immunoSEQ multiplex PCR. Among hundreds of thousands of clones listed, about 91% were seen once. Trimming stripped 3 bases from V and 8 bases from J, with 7 bases between. The CDR3 has 11 residues. CDR1 LNHDA and CDR2 SQIVND come from the germline V gene (reference sequence). These data originate in a study of shared clonotypes between healthy human individuals. About the study: Three CD4 naive, three CD4 memory, two CD8 naive and one CD8 memory plate were used per donor.

This sequence was found in a man aged 30 to 45 in good health. Input material: naive CD8+ T cells sorted from blood. V usage is TRBV19 and J usage is TRBJ1-1; no firm D call. The CDR3 loop reads CASSISAEAFF. Here the CDR3 DNA reads TGTGCCAGTAGTATTTCGGCCGAAGCTTTCTTT.